A single count supports the clone carrying this T cell receptor (beta chain). Sequencing used immunoSEQ multiplex PCR; TCRdb keeps in-frame clones, though not all of them. The repertoire includes over 20,000 clones, more than 70% of them detected once, and 13% sits in the top ten. Described time point: cycle 4 day 1 (C4D1), after six to seven weeks of nivolumab. Every patient had relapsed following autologous stem cell transplantation, and cohorts differed in brentuximab vedotin exposure. The germline CDR1 and CDR2 sequences are ENHRY and SYGVKD. The CDR3 sequence is 14 residues long. V lost 6 bases and J lost 2; bases outside the gene matches: 0. This record belongs to a study of PD-1 blockade in classical Hodgkin lymphoma.

This sample comprised peripheral blood mononuclear cells (PBMCs), obtained before the fourth cycle of nivolumab. V and J are TRBV10-3 and TRBJ2-1, with 11 bases that match TRBD1. This receptor was taken from a human donor with classical Hodgkin lymphoma. CDR3 amino acids: CAIRGQGAYNEQFF. The DNA for the CDR3 is TGTGCCATCAGGGGACAGGGGGCCTACAATGAGCAGTTCTTC.